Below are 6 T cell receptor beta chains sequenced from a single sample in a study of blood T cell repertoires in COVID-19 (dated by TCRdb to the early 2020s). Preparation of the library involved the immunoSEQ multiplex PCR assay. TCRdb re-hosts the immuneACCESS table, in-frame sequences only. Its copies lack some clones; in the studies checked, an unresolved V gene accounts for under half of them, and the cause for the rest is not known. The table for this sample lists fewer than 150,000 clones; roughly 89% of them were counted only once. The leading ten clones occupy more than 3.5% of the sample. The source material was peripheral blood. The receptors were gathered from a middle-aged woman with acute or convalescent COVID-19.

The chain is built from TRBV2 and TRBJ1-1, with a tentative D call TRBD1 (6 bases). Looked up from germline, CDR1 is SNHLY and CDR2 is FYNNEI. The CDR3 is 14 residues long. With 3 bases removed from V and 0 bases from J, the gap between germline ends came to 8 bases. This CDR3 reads CASSEQGLNTEAFF. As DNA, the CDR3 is TGTGCCAGCAGTGAGCAGGGGCTGAACACTGAAGCTTTCTTT.

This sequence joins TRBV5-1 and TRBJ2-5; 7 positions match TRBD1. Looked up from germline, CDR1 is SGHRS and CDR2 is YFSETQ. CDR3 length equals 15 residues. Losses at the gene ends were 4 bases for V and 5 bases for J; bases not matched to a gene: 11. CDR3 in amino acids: CASSITQGSQETQYF. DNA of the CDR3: TGCGCCAGCAGCATAACACAGGGGTCACAGGAGACCCAGTACTTC.

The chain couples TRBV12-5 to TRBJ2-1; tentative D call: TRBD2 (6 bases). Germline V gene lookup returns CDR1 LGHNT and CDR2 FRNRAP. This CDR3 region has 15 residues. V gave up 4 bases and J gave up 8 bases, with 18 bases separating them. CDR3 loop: CASGWGVGPWDEQFF. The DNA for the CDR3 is TGTGCTAGTGGTTGGGGGGTAGGGCCCTGGGATGAGCAGTTCTTC.

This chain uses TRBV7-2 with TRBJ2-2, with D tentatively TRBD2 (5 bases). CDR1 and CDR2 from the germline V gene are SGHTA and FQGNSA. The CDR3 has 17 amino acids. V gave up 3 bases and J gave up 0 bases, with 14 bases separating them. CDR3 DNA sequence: TGTGCCAGCAGCTTTTGGCTTGGGAGTTCGAACACCGGGGAGCTGTTTTTT. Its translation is CASSFWLGSSNTGELFF.

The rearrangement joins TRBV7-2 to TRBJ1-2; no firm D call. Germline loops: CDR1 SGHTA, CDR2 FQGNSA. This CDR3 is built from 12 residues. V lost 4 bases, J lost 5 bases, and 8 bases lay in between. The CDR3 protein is CASSWGEYGYTF. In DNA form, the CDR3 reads TGTGCCAGCAGCTGGGGAGAGTATGGCTACACCTTC.

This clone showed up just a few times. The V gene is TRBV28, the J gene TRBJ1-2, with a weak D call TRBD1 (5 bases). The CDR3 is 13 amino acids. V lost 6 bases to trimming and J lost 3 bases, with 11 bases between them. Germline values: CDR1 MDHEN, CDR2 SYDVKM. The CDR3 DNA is TGTGCCAGCAGGTACGGGGGTGACTATGGCTACACCTTC. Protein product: CASRYGGDYGYTF.